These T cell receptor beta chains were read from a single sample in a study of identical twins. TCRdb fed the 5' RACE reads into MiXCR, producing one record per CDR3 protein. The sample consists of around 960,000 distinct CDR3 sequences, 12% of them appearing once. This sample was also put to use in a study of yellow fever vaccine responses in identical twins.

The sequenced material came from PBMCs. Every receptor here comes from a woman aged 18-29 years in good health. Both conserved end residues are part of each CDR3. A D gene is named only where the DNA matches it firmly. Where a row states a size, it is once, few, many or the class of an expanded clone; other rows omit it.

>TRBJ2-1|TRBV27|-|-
CASSLLATYNEQFF
TGTGCCAGCAGTCTCTTAGCGACCTACAATGAGCAGTTCTTC
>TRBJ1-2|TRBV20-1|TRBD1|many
CSARLGQAGYGYTF
TGCAGTGCTAGGCTCGGACAGGCTGGCTATGGCTACACCTTC
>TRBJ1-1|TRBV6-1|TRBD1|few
CATRLQGHTEAFF
TGTGCCACCCGGCTACAGGGGCACACTGAAGCTTTCTTT
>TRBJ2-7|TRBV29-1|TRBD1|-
CSAVLGTGHAYEQYF
TGCAGCGCCGTTCTCGGGACAGGGCATGCCTACGAGCAGTACTTC
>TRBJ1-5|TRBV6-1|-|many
CASSRTGINQPQHF
TGTGCCAGCAGCAGGACGGGGATCAATCAGCCCCAGCATTTT
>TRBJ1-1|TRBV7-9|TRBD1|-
CASSRGQGAEAFF
TGTGCCAGCAGCCGTGGACAGGGCGCTGAAGCTTTCTTT
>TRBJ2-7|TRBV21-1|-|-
CASSKGLPEQYF
TGTGCCAGCAGCAAGGGACTACCCGAGCAGTACTTC
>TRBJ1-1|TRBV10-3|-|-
CAISGVMNTEAFF
TGTGCCATCAGTGGGGTAATGAACACTGAAGCTTTCTTT
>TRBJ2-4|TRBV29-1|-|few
CSVEVNGLAKNIQYF
TGCAGCGTTGAAGTCAACGGGTTAGCCAAAAACATTCAGTACTTC
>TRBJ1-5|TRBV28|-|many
CASSPLQGTGNQPQHF
TGTGCCAGCAGCCCGTTGCAGGGTACGGGGAATCAGCCCCAGCATTTT
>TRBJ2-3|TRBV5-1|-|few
CASSLGQLDTDTQYF
TGCGCCAGCAGCTTAGGACAGCTAGACACAGATACGCAGTATTTT
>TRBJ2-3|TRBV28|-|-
CASSPPGRITDTQYF
TGTGCCAGCAGCCCCCCGGGACGGATCACAGATACGCAGTATTTT
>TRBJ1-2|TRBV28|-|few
CASLRRPPANYGYTF
TGTGCCAGCCTCCGCCGGCCGCCAGCTAACTATGGCTACACCTTC
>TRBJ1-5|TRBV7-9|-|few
CASSSTRDNQPQHF
TGTGCCAGCAGTTCCACCCGGGACAATCAGCCCCAGCATTTT
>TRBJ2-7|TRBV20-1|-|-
CSASSGDYEQYF
TGCAGTGCTAGTTCGGGGGACTACGAGCAGTACTTC
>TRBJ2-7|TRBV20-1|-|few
CSARLPSTYEQYF
TGCAGTGCTAGACTCCCTTCAACCTACGAGCAGTACTTC
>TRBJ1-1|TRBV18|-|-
CASSHQDRNTEAFF
TGTGCCAGCTCACACCAGGACCGTAACACTGAAGCTTTCTTT
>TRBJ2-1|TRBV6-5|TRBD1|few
CASSYSGATGVYEQFF
TGTGCCAGCAGTTACTCAGGGGCCACAGGGGTCTATGAGCAGTTCTTC
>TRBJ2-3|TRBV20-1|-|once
CSASPRGGTDTQYF
TGCAGTGCTAGTCCCAGAGGGGGCACAGATACGCAGTATTTT
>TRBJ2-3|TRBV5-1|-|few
CASSLRDSSTDTQYF
TGCGCCAGCAGCCTCAGGGATTCTAGCACAGATACGCAGTATTTT
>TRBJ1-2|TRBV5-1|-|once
CASSFGEGYGYTF
TGCGCCAGCAGCTTCGGGGAGGGCTATGGCTACACCTTC
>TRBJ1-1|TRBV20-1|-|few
CSARPSAMNTEAFF
TGCAGTGCCAGGCCCAGTGCCATGAACACTGAAGCTTTCTTT
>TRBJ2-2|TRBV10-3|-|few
CAISDGNTGPNTGELFF
TGTGCCATCAGTGATGGGAACACAGGGCCGAACACCGGGGAGCTGTTTTTT
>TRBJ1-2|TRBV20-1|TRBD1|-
CSARQGANYGYTF
TGCAGTGCTAGACAGGGGGCGAACTATGGCTACACCTTC
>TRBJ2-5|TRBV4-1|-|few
CASTGTLQETQYF
TGCGCCAGCACCGGGACCCTCCAAGAGACCCAGTACTTC
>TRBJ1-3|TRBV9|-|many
CASSVGHSGNTIYF
TGTGCCAGCAGCGTAGGTCACTCTGGAAACACCATATATTTT
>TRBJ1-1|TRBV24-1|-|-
CATSDSVNTEAFF
TGTGCCACCAGTGATTCGGTGAACACTGAAGCTTTCTTT
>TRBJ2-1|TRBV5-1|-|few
CASSLVEGRNEQFF
TGCGCCAGCAGCTTGGTCGAGGGGAGGAATGAGCAGTTCTTC
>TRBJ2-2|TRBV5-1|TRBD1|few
CASSLSPGTGSPNTGELFF
TGCGCCAGCAGCTTAAGTCCCGGGACAGGGTCCCCGAACACCGGGGAGCTGTTTTTT
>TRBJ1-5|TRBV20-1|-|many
CSASKGYSNQPQHF
TGCAGTGCTAGTAAAGGGTATAGCAATCAGCCCCAGCATTTT
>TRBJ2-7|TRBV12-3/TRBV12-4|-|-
CASSQKGPQYF
TGTGCCAGCAGTCAGAAGGGCCCGCAGTACTTC
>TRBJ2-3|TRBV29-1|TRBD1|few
CSSRTGASGDTQYF
TGCAGCTCCCGGACAGGAGCATCGGGGGATACGCAGTATTTT
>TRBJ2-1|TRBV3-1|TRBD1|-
CASSQVGQGRGYNEQFF
TGTGCCAGCAGCCAAGTCGGACAGGGCCGTGGGTACAATGAGCAGTTCTTC
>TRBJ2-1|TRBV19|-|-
CASSISGSGNNEQFF
TGTGCCAGTAGTATCTCGGGTAGCGGAAACAATGAGCAGTTCTTC
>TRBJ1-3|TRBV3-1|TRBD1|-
CASSRGQGAAGNTIYF
TGTGCCAGCAGCCGAGGACAGGGGGCAGCTGGAAACACCATATATTTT
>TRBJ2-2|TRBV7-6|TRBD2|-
CASSGTSTGELFF
TGTGCCAGCAGCGGGACTAGTACCGGGGAGCTGTTTTTT
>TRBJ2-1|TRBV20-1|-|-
CSAARRTRDNNEQFF
TGCAGTGCCGCGAGGAGGACACGGGATAACAATGAGCAGTTCTTC